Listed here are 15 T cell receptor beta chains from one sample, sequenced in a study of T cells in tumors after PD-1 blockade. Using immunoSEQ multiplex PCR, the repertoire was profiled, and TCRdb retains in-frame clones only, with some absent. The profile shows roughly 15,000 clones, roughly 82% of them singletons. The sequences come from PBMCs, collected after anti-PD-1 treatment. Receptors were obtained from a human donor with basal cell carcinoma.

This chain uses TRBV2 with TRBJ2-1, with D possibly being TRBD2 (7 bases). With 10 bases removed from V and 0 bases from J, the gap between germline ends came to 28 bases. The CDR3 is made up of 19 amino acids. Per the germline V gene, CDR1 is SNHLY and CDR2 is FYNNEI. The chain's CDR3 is CATCEGGARVGSSYNEQFF. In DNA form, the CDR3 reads TGTGCCACCTGTGAAGGGGGGGCGCGGGTGGGGAGCTCCTACAATGAGCAGTTCTTC.

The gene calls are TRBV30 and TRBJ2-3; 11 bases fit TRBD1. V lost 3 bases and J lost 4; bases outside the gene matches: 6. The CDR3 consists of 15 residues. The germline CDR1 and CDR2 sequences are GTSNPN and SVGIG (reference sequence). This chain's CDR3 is CAWSRDRGFSDTQYF. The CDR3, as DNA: TGTGCCTGGAGCCGGGACAGGGGGTTTTCAGATACGCAGTATTTT.

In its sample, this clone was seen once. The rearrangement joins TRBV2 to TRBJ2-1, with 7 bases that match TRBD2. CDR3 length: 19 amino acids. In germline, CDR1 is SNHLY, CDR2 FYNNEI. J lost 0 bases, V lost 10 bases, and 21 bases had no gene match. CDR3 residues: CATCYGWAGEGSSYNEQFF. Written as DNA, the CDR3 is TGTGCCACCTGTTATGGGTGGGCGGGGGAGGGGAGCTCCTACAATGAGCAGTTCTTC.

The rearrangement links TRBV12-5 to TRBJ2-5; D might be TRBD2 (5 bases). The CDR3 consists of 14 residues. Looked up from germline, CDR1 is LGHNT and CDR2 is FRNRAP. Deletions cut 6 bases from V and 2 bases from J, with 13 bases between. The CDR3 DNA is TGTGCTAGTGGCCCCGGGGTTAATCAAGAGACCCAGTACTTC. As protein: CASGPGVNQETQYF.

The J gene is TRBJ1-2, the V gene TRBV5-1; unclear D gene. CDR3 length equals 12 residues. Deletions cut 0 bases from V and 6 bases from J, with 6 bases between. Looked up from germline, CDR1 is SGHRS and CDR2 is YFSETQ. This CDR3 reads CASSLGWDGYTF. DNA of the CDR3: TGCGCCAGCAGCTTGGGATGGGATGGCTACACCTTC.

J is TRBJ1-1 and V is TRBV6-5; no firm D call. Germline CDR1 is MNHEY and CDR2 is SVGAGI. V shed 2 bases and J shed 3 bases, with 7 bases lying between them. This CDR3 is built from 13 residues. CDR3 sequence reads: CASSYGSDTEAFF. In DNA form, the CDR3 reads TGTGCCAGCAGTTACGGTTCGGACACTGAAGCTTTCTTT.

CDR3 residues: CASSQDYVSYEQYF. The DNA of the CDR3 is TGTGCCAGCAGCCAGGACTACGTATCCTACGAGCAGTACTTC. This rearrangement joins TRBV6-6 to TRBJ2-7, with a possible D match to TRBD2 (6 bases). Germline-derived CDR1 and CDR2 are MNHNY and SVGAGI (reference sequence). Trimming took 6 bases from V and 1 from J, leaving 13 bases between them. The CDR3 has 14 amino acids.

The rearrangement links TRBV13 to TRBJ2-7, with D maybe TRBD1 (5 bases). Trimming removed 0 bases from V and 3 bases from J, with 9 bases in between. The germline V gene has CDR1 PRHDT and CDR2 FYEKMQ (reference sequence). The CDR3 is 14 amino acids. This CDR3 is CASSLGAGNYEQYF. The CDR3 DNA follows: TGTGCCAGCAGCTTAGGCGCAGGGAACTACGAGCAGTACTTC.

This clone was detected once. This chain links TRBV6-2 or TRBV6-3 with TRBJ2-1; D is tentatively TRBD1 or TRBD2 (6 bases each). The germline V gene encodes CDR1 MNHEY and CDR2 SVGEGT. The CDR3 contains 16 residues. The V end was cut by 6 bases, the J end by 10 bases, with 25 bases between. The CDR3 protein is CASSSGLTVPRGEQFF. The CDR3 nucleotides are TGTGCCAGCAGCTCCGGACTAACAGTTCCGAGGGGGGAGCAGTTCTTC.

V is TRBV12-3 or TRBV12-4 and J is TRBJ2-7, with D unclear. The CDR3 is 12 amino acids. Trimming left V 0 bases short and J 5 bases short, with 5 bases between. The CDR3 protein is CASSLAGDEQYF. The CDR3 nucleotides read TGTGCCAGCAGTTTAGCAGGTGACGAGCAGTACTTC.

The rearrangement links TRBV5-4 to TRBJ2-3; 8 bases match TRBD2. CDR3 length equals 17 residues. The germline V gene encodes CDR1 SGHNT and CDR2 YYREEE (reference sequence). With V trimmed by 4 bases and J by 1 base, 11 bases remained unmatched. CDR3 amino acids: CASSPAFSRGGTDTQYF. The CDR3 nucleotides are TGTGCCAGCAGCCCTGCTTTTTCGCGGGGGGGCACAGATACGCAGTATTTT.

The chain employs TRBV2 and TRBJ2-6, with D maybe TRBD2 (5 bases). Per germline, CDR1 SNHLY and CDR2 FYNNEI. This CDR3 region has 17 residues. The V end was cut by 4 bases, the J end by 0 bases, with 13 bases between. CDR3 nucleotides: TGTGCCAGCAGTGGGTGGAGGACCCTCTCTGGGGCCAACGTCCTGACTTTC. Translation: CASSGWRTLSGANVLTF.

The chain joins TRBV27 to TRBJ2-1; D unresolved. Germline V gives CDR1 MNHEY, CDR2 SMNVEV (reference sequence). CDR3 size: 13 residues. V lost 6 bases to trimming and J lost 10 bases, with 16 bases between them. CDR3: CASSSIPGPEQFF. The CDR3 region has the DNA TGTGCCAGCAGCTCAATTCCCGGACCAGAGCAGTTCTTC.

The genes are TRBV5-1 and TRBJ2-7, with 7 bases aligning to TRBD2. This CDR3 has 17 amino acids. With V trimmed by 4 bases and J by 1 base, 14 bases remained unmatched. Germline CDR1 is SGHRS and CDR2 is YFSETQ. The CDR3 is CASSRRRNSGTSYEQYF. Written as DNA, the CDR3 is TGCGCCAGCAGCCGACGTAGAAACAGCGGGACTTCCTACGAGCAGTACTTC.

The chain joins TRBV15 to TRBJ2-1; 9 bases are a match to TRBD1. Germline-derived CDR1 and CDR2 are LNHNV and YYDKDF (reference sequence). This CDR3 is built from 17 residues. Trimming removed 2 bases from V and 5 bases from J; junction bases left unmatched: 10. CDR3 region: CATSRKIQGALHNEQFF. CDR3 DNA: TGTGCCACCAGCAGAAAAATACAGGGGGCTTTACACAATGAGCAGTTCTTC.